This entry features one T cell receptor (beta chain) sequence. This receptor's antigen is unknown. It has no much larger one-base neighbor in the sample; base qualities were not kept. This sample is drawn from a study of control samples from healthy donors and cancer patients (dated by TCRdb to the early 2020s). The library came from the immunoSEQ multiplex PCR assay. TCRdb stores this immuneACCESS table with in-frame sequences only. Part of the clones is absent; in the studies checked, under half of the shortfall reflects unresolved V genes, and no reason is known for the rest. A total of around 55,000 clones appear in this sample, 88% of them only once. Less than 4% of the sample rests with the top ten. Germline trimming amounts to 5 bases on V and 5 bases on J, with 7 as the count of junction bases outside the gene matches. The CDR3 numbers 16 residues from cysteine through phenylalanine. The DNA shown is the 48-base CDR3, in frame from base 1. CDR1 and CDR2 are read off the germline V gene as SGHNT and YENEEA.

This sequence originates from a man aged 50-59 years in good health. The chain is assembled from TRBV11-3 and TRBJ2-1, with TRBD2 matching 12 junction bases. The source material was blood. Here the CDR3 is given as CASSPPGLAGHNEQFF. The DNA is TGTGCCAGCAGCCCTCCGGGACTAGCGGGCCACAATGAGCAGTTCTTC.